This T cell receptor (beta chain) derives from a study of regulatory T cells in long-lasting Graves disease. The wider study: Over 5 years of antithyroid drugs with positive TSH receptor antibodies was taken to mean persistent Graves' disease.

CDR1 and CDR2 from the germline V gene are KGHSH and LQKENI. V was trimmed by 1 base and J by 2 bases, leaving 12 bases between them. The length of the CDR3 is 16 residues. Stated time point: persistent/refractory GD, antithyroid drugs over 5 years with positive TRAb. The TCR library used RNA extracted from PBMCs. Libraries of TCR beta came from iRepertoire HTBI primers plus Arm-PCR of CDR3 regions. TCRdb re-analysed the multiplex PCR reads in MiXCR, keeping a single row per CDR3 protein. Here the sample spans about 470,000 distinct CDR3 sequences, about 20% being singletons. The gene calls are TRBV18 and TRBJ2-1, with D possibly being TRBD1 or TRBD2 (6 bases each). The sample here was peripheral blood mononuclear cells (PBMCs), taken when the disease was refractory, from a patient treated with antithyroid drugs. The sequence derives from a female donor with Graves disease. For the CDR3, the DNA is TGTGCCAGCTCACCACTTACTAGGGGGGCCTACAATGAGCAGTTCTTC. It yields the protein CASSPLTRGAYNEQFF.